Following are 24 T cell receptor beta chains from one sample sequenced in a study of shared clonotypes between healthy human individuals (dated by TCRdb to the early 2020s). Libraries were prepared through the immunoSEQ multiplex PCR assay. The source is immuneACCESS, and TCRdb retained only in-frame sequences with V and J called. Part of the clones is not carried over; for the studies checked, unresolved V genes explain less than half of this, and the remainder is unexplained. Counted in this sample were more than 600,000 clones; about 92% of them appeared once. Roughly 22% of the sample is held by the ten biggest clonotypes. CD8 naive samples consisted of CD45RO-negative cells that were positively selected for CCR7, yielding a CD45RA+CCR7+ population without TemRA cells. Sequencing used naive CD8+ T cells sorted from blood. The cell subset or site label of this sample denotes: CD45RA+CCR7+. These TCRs come from a man aged 25 to 40 in good health.

The V call is TRBV2, the J call TRBJ1-5; TRBD1 is a possible D gene (6 bases). V was shortened by 6 bases and J by 3 bases, with 18 bases between the two germline ends. This CDR3 is 16 amino acids long. CDR1 SNHLY and CDR2 FYNNEI come from the germline V gene. The CDR3 DNA reads as TGTGCCAGCAGGGGAAGGTACGGGGGCATCAATCAGCCCCAGCATTTT. Its protein product is CASRGRYGGINQPQHF.

V gene TRBV7-8 combines with J gene TRBJ1-4; D not resolved. Trimming took off 3 bases at V and 6 bases at J, with 14 bases between the two ends. The CDR3 length is 15 residues. CDR1 and CDR2 (germline): SGHVS, FQNEAQ. CDR3: CASSFDRVGDEKLFF. The DNA for the CDR3 is TGTGCCAGCAGCTTCGACCGGGTGGGTGATGAAAAACTGTTTTTT.

The genes are TRBV11-2 and TRBJ2-1; 10 bases match TRBD2. Per germline, CDR1 SGHAT and CDR2 FQNNGV. The length of the CDR3 is 17 residues. After removal of 0 bases from V and 4 bases from J, the junction contained 6 bases not matched to a gene. CDR3 region: CASSLDGLAVAYNEQFF. For the CDR3, the DNA is TGTGCCAGCAGCTTAGATGGACTAGCGGTAGCATACAATGAGCAGTTCTTC. The full variable domain, completed using reference TRBV11-2 and TRBJ2-1, is EAGVAQSPRYKIIEKRQSVAFWCNPISGHATLYWYQQILGQGPKLLIQFQNNGVVDDSQLPKDRFSAERLKGVDSTLKIQPAKLEDSAVYLCASSLDGLAVAYNEQFFGPGTRLTVL.

CDR3 nucleotides: TGCGCCAGCAGTAATCCCAAAATAGAGGGAGTAAACACCGGGGAGCTGTTTTTT. Amino acids: CASSNPKIEGVNTGELFF. The chain links TRBV5-1 to TRBJ2-2, with D tentatively TRBD2 (5 bases). Germline V gene lookup returns CDR1 SGHRS and CDR2 YFSETQ. V shed 5 bases and J shed 2 bases, with 22 bases lying between them. CDR3 size: 18 residues.

J is TRBJ2-7 and V is TRBV27; tentatively, D is TRBD2 (5 bases). V lost 6 bases and J lost 3, with 12 bases in between. The CDR3 extends over 13 amino acids. The germline V gene encodes CDR1 MNHEY and CDR2 SMNVEV (reference sequence). Written as DNA, the CDR3 is TGTGCCAGCAGGCCGGGATACCTCTACGAGCAGTACTTC. Translation gives CASRPGYLYEQYF.

The rearrangement links TRBV29-1 to TRBJ2-7; D not resolved. Trimming left V 3 bases short and J 3 bases short, with 9 bases between. The CDR3 is made up of 12 amino acids. Germline-derived CDR1 and CDR2 are SQVTM and ANQGSEA. Here the CDR3 DNA reads TGCAGCGTTGAGGGCGGAAACTACGAGCAGTACTTC. This sequence encodes CSVEGGNYEQYF.

This clone has just one count. The J gene is TRBJ2-3, the V gene TRBV28; D is unclear. CDR1 and CDR2 (germline): MDHEN, SYDVKM. This CDR3 has 16 amino acids. V was clipped by 3 bases and J by 4 bases, with 17 bases between them. In DNA form, the CDR3 reads TGTGCCAGCAGTTTCCTGATATCTAGTAACGCAGATACGCAGTATTTT. Amino acids: CASSFLISSNADTQYF.

This chain connects TRBV11-2 to TRBJ2-1; unclear D gene. Trimming removed 4 bases from V and 6 bases from J, with 13 bases in between. The germline V gene has CDR1 SGHAT and CDR2 FQNNGV. There are 14 residues in the CDR3. In nucleotides, the CDR3 is TGTGCCAGCAGCTCTTTGACTCAGATCAATGAGCAGTTCTTC. Amino acids: CASSSLTQINEQFF.

The genes are TRBV7-9 and TRBJ2-7, with TRBD2 as a possible D gene (6 bases). The CDR3 has 15 residues. CDR1 is SEHNR and CDR2 is FQNEAQ in the germline V gene (reference sequence). Between the trimmed V and J ends, which lost 4 bases and 6 bases, there was a span of 19 bases. DNA for the CDR3: TGTGCCAGCAGCTCCGCCCAGTCGGGAGTCCGCGAGCAGTACTTC. This sequence encodes CASSSAQSGVREQYF.

Concerning this clone: The sample has other DNA sequences that encode this CDR3 too. V gene TRBV15 combines with J gene TRBJ2-1, with no clear D. The V end lost 0 bases, the J end lost 0 bases, and 3 bases lay between the germline ends. The CDR3 is 14 amino acids. From germline, CDR1 is LNHNV and CDR2 YYDKDF (reference sequence). The CDR3 reads CATSRDRSYNEQFF. The CDR3 DNA follows: TGTGCCACCAGCAGAGATCGCTCCTACAATGAGCAGTTCTTC. Full variable domain (outside the CDR3, taken from reference TRBV15 and TRBJ2-1): DAMVIQNPRYQVTQFGKPVTLSCSQTLNHNVMYWYQQKSSQAPKLLFHYYDKDFNNEADTPDNFQSRRPNTSFCFLDIRSPGLGDTAMYLCATSRDRSYNEQFFGPGTRLTVL.

The chain recombines TRBV7-9 with TRBJ1-5, with D tentatively TRBD1 (6 bases). Trimming removed 5 bases from V and 2 bases from J, with 13 bases in between. Per germline, CDR1 SEHNR and CDR2 FQNEAQ (reference sequence). The length of the CDR3 is 15 residues. The CDR3 here is CASSQSTGRNQPQHF. The DNA for the CDR3 is TGTGCCAGCAGCCAGTCAACAGGGCGCAATCAGCCCCAGCATTTT.

The rearrangement joins TRBV5-4 to TRBJ1-1; D might be TRBD1 (5 bases). Germline V lookup: CDR1 SGHNT, CDR2 YYREEE (reference sequence). The CDR3 sequence is 15 residues long. Trimming pared 1 base from V and 5 bases from J, leaving 15 bases between. DNA of the CDR3: TGTGCCAGCAGCTTGTGGGCAAGGGGAGGGACTGAAGCTTTCTTT. Translating it yields CASSLWARGGTEAFF.

The genes are TRBV7-8 and TRBJ1-5; D remains ambiguous. Germline loops: CDR1 SGHVS, CDR2 FQNEAQ. The V gene lost 2 bases and the J gene lost 7 bases, with 12 bases spanning the gap. The CDR3 consists of 14 residues. The CDR3 nucleotides are TGTGCCAGCAGCTTAACAACCGGTGGACAGCCCCAGCATTTT. It codes for CASSLTTGGQPQHF.

The V call is TRBV28, the J call TRBJ1-2; no definite D call. The CDR3 has 16 amino acids. Per germline, CDR1 MDHEN and CDR2 SYDVKM. V lost 2 bases to trimming and J lost 1 base, with 14 bases between them. The CDR3 coding sequence is TGTGCCAGCAGTTTAGGAATCCGCTGGAATAACTATGGCTACACCTTC. Its translation: CASSLGIRWNNYGYTF.

This clone was detected once. The CDR3 sequence: CASSYGGGTYEQYF. CDR3 sequence (DNA): TGTGCCAGCAGCTACGGTGGAGGAACTTACGAGCAGTACTTC. This sequence joins TRBV7-2 and TRBJ2-7; possibly TRBD2 for D (5 bases). CDR1 and CDR2 from the germline V gene are SGHTA and FQGNSA. CDR3 length: 14 amino acids. V gave up 4 bases and J gave up 4 bases, with 14 bases separating them.

This clone was counted once. The rearrangement uses TRBV27 and TRBJ2-7; D perhaps matches TRBD2 (5 bases). CDR3 length: 15 residues. Germline CDR1 MNHEY, CDR2 SMNVEV (reference sequence). V shed 2 bases and J shed 5 bases, with 16 bases lying between them. DNA of the CDR3: TGTGCCAGCAGTTTAATTAGGACGGAGGCTCACGAGCAGTACTTC. Its protein product is CASSLIRTEAHEQYF.

With regard to this clone: The same CDR3 is also encoded by other DNA sequences in this sample. The gene calls are TRBV5-1 and TRBJ2-7, with 8 bases fitting TRBD1. The CDR3 contains 14 residues. Germline CDR1 and CDR2: SGHRS and YFSETQ. J was trimmed by 2 bases and V by 4 bases; bases with no gene match: 5. The CDR3 coding sequence is TGCGCCAGCAGCCTAAGACAGGGGACCTACGAGCAGTACTTC. It yields the protein CASSLRQGTYEQYF.

A word on this clone: This sample includes further DNA sequences coding for the same CDR3. This chain connects TRBV27 to TRBJ2-2; TRBD2 matches at 8 bases. J gave up 6 bases and V 3 bases, and 0 bases lay outside the gene matches. Germline V gives CDR1 MNHEY, CDR2 SMNVEV (reference sequence). This CDR3 spans 13 amino acids. The CDR3, as DNA: TGTGCCAGCAGTTTGGGACTAGCCGGGGAGCTGTTTTTT. Amino acid sequence: CASSLGLAGELFF.

Only one count was recorded for this clone. CDR3 in DNA: TGCGCCAGCAGCCCCCGGGGACAGGCAAGAGCCTACGAGCAGTACTTC. Translated, it gives CASSPRGQARAYEQYF. The V and J genes are TRBV4-3 and TRBJ2-7, with TRBD1 matching over 8 bases. This CDR3 is built from 16 residues. The V gene end was trimmed by 4 bases and the J gene end by 2 bases; junction bases not matched to a gene: 10. Germline CDR1 is LGHNA and CDR2 is YSLEER.

The chain couples TRBV4-1 to TRBJ2-2; 9 bases line up with TRBD2. The CDR3 consists of 18 residues. The germline gives CDR1 MGHRA, CDR2 YSYEKL. The trim removed 1 base at V and 3 bases at J, leaving 9 bases unmatched. In nucleotides, the CDR3 is TGCGCCAGCAGCCAAGGGGGTAGCGGGAGCAAAGACACCGGGGAGCTGTTTTTT. This sequence encodes CASSQGGSGSKDTGELFF.

The chain has TRBV28 and TRBJ2-1, with 10 bases matching TRBD2. V shed 5 bases, J shed 7 bases, and the junction held 8 bases outside the gene matches. This CDR3 contains 15 residues. Per germline, CDR1 MDHEN and CDR2 SYDVKM. Here the CDR3 DNA reads TGTGCCAGCAGTCCAGGACTAGCGGACCTGAATGAGCAGTTCTTC. It codes for CASSPGLADLNEQFF. Filled out from reference TRBV28 and TRBJ2-1, the complete variable domain reads DVKVTQSSRYLVKRTGEKVFLECVQDMDHENMFWYRQDPGLGLRLIYFSYDVKMKEKGDIPEGYSVSREKKERFSLILESASTNQTSMYLCASSPGLADLNEQFFGPGTRLTVL.

The chain carries TRBV6-6 and TRBJ2-1; D assignment may be TRBD1 or TRBD2 (5 bases each). Trimming stripped 7 bases from V and 10 bases from J, with 17 bases between. CDR3 length equals 13 residues. From germline, CDR1 is MNHNY and CDR2 SVGAGI (reference sequence). The CDR3 reads CASTLGWDGEQFF. The CDR3 DNA sequence: TGTGCCAGCACCCTAGGATGGGACGGGGAGCAGTTCTTC.

The CDR3 here is CASSAGQAVEAFF. CDR3 sequence (DNA): TGTGCCAGCAGCGCCGGACAGGCGGTCGAAGCTTTCTTT. V usage is TRBV9 and J usage is TRBJ1-1, with TRBD1 identical over 7 bases. The V segment lost 3 bases and the J segment 8 bases; nucleotides outside the gene matches: 7. The germline V gene encodes CDR1 SGDLS and CDR2 YYNGEE. The CDR3 is 13 residues long.

The CDR3 spells CASSDFAGGMLSEQFF. The CDR3 nucleotides are TGTGCCAGCAGTGACTTTGCGGGAGGGATGTTGAGTGAGCAGTTCTTC. The chain joins TRBV6-4 to TRBJ2-1; 9 positions match TRBD2. The germline CDR1 and CDR2 sequences are MRHNA and SNTAGT. With 1 base clipped from V and 9 bases from J, the junction kept 10 bases outside the gene matches. CDR3 length equals 16 residues.